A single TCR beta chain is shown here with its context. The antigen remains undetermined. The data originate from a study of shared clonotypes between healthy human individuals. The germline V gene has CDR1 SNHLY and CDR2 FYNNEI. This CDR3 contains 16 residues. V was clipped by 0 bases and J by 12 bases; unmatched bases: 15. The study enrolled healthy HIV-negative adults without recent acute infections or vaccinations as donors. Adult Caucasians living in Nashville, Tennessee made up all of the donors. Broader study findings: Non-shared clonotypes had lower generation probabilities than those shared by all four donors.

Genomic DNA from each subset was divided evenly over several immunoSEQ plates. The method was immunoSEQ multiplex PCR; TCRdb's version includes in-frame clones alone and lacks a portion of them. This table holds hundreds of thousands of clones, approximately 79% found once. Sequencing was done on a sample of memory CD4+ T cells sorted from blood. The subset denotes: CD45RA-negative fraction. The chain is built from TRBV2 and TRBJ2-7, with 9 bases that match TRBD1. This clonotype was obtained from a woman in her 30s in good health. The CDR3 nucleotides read TGTGCCAGCAGTGAAGCCCCGCTCGGACAGGGGACGAGTTGGTACTTC. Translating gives CASSEAPLGQGTSWYF. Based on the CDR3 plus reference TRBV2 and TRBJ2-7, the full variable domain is EPEVTQTPSHQVTQMGQEVILRCVPISNHLYFYWYRQILGQKVEFLVSFYNNEISEKSEIFDDQFSVERPDGSNFTLKIRSTKLEDSAMYFCASSEAPLGQGTSWYFGPGTRLTVT.